This TCR beta chain was profiled in a study of cytomegalovirus exposure and HLA in healthy donors. This clone was detected once. Germline CDR1 SEHNR, CDR2 FQNEAQ (reference sequence). The length of the CDR3 is 13 residues. The V and J ends lost 3 bases and 4 bases respectively, with 9 bases between them. PCR used 60 Vbeta primers and 13 Jbeta primers. The repertoire was sequenced with immunoSEQ multiplex PCR; TCRdb's copy has only in-frame clones and lacks some. This table holds approximately 70,000 clones, roughly 70% found once. Sequencing was performed on PBMCs. The chain uses TRBV7-9 and TRBJ1-2; perhaps TRBD1 as D (5 bases). The TCR originated in a male donor in good health and CMV-seropositive. CDR3 sequence: CASSLQGPYGYTF. The CDR3 DNA reads TGTGCCAGCAGCTTGCAGGGTCCCTATGGCTACACCTTC. The complete variable domain, with remaining parts taken from reference TRBV7-9 and TRBJ1-2, reads DTGVSQNPRHKITKRGQNVTFRCDPISEHNRLYWYRQTLGQGPEFLTYFQNEAQLEKSRLLSDRFSAERPKGSFSTLEIQRTEQGDSAMYLCASSLQGPYGYTFGSGTRLTVV.